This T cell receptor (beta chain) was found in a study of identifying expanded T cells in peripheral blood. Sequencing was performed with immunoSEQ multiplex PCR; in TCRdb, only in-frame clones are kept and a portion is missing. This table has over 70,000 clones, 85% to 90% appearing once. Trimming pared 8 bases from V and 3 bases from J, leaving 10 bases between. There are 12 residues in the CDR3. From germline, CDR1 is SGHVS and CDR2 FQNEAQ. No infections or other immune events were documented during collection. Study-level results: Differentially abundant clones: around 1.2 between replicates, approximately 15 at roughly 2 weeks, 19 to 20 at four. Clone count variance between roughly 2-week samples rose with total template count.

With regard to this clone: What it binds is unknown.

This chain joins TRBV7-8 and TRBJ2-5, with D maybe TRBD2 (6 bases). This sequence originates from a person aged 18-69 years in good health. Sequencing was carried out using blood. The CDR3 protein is CASRASEETQYF. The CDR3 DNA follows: TGTGCCAGCCGGGCTAGCGAAGAGACCCAGTACTTC. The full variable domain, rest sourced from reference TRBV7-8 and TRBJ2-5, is GAGVSQSPRYKVAKRGQDVALRCDPISGHVSLFWYQQALGQGPEFLTYFQNEAQLDKSGLPSDRFFAERPEGSVSTLKIQRTQQEDSAVYLCASRASEETQYFGPGTRLLVL.